This T cell receptor (beta chain) was obtained from a study of regulatory T cells in long-lasting Graves disease. Whole-study context: Antithyroid drugs had been taken by newly diagnosed Graves' patients for under 3 months.

Time point described: newly diagnosed GD, antithyroid drugs for less than 3 months. TCR sequences were obtained from RNA taken from PBMCs. V gave up 0 bases and J gave up 8 bases; unmatched junction bases: 8. Germline assignment: CDR1 SGHTA and CDR2 FQGNSA. The CDR3 extends over 16 amino acids. TCR beta libraries were built with iRepertoire HTBI primers and Arm-PCR of CDR3 regions. TCRdb re-called the multiplex PCR reads with MiXCR, one entry per CDR3 protein. The sample lists a few hundred thousand distinct CDR3 sequences; 20% to 25% were seen once. The rearrangement uses TRBV7-2 and TRBJ1-1; 11 nucleotides line up with TRBD1. The material sequenced was peripheral blood mononuclear cells (PBMCs), taken at new diagnosis, from a patient treated with antithyroid drugs. The receptor's source is a female donor with Graves disease. The CDR3 is CASSLARTGGPKEAFF. CDR3 DNA sequence: TGTGCCAGCAGCTTAGCCCGGACAGGGGGCCCTAAAGAAGCTTTCTTT.